The entry below gives a single T cell receptor (beta chain) sequence along with its context. The target antigen is unknown. The source of the sample is a study of Graves' ophthalmopathy and Graves' hyperthyroidism. Patients with other autoimmune diseases, uncontrolled infections, pregnancy or lactation were excluded. This CDR3 spans 17 amino acids. Germline V lookup: CDR1 MNHEY, CDR2 SMNVEV (reference sequence). V was cut by 5 bases and J by 0 bases, with 19 bases left in between. The TCR beta CDR3 regions underwent amplification from RNA transcripts. First-round RT-PCR employed HTBI primers, with a second-round multiplex PCR after it. MiXCR, run by TCRdb on the multiplex PCR reads, gives a single entry per CDR3 protein. Of fewer than 70,000 distinct CDR3 sequences in the sample, less than 65% were seen once. Study conclusions and caveats: Sensitivity reached 87.88% and specificity 81.08% for a 13-signature model separating ophthalmopathy from stable hyperthyroidism.

The origin of this receptor is an adult woman with Graves' ophthalmopathy. The chain has TRBV27 and TRBJ1-1; the D is unclear. The sequencing sample was made of peripheral blood. CDR3: CASSPDARRSMNTEAFF. The CDR3 nucleotides read TGTGCCAGCAGTCCGGATGCCAGACGGAGCATGAACACTGAAGCTTTCTTT.